This TCR beta chain was identified during a study of T-cell memory formation after mild COVID-19. Study background: For the most part, TCR clusters were specific to one donor.

Study conclusions and caveats: CD4+ clones that contracted lay mainly in CM and EM; CD8+ ones lay in EMRA. Pre-infection memory already had some responding clones, implying cross-reactive memory joined.

The CDR3 length is 13 residues. V dropped 6 bases and J dropped 0 bases, with 12 bases sitting between them. The germline V gene encodes CDR1 SQVTM and CDR2 ANQGSEA. Concerning this clonotype: No antigen is known for it.

TCRdb re-called the 5' RACE reads with MiXCR, one entry per CDR3 protein. This sample carries 400,000 or so distinct CDR3 sequences, 20% of them seen once, and the ten largest clones take around 8.4%. This sequence originates from an adult woman who had mild COVID-19 (a few samples of this study predate the infection). Cell type and time point are not known. The chain employs TRBV29-1 and TRBJ2-7, with TRBD1 as a possible D gene (6 bases). The sample consisted of PBMCs or a T cell subset sorted from them (not recorded which). The DNA of the CDR3 is TGCAGCGTCCGCACGGACAGCTCCTACGAGCAGTACTTC. Translated: CSVRTDSSYEQYF.